The 5 T cell receptor beta chains listed next were all sequenced from one sample in a study of blood T cell repertoires in COVID-19 (dated by TCRdb to between 2020 and 2021). The library came from the immunoSEQ multiplex PCR assay. The clones in this table, taken by TCRdb from immuneACCESS, are in-frame only. Not every clone is retained; where verified, under half of the shortfall comes from an unresolved V gene, and the cause of the rest is unknown. In this sample the table shows about 74,000 clones, around 90% of which occur a single time. 1.5% of the sample is held by the ten biggest clonotypes. Sequencing was done on a sample of peripheral blood. The receptors originated from a man aged 50-60 years with acute or convalescent COVID-19.

CDR3 sequence (DNA): TGCAGCGTTGAGGCAGGGGGGTCCTACAATGAGCAGTTCTTC. Residues: CSVEAGGSYNEQFF. The rearrangement joins TRBV29-1 to TRBJ2-1; TRBD1 is a possible D gene (7 bases). The CDR3 is 14 residues long. CDR1 is SQVTM, CDR2 ANQGSEA, per germline. V dropped 3 bases and J dropped 1 base, with 10 bases sitting between them.

The gene calls are TRBV3-1 (or the pseudogene TRBV3-2) and TRBJ2-5; D possibly corresponds to TRBD1 (5 bases). Trimming took 1 base from V and 2 from J, leaving 11 bases between them. The CDR3 extends over 15 amino acids. Germline values: CDR1 LGHDT, CDR2 YNNKEL (reference sequence). The CDR3 nucleotides read TGTGCCAGCAGCCAAGGTGGGGCAGGACAAGAGACCCAGTACTTC. As protein: CASSQGGAGQETQYF.

The chain joins TRBV5-6 to TRBJ1-6, with D hard to call. This CDR3 is 16 amino acids long. Germline CDR1 is SGHDT and CDR2 is YYEEEE. V was trimmed by 1 base and J by 6 bases, leaving 14 bases between them. CDR3 region: CASSLSRGRINSPLHF. CDR3 bases: TGTGCCAGCAGCTTGAGTCGGGGAAGAATTAATTCACCCCTCCACTTT. The whole variable domain, remainder taken from reference TRBV5-6 and TRBJ1-6, is DAGVTQSPTHLIKTRGQQVTLRCSPKSGHDTVSWYQQALGQGPQFIFQYYEEEERQRGNFPDRFSGHQFPNYSSELNVNALLLGDSALYLCASSLSRGRINSPLHFGNGTRLTVT.

The V and J genes are TRBV27 and TRBJ2-6, with D possibly being TRBD2 (6 bases). V was cut by 3 bases and J by 3 bases, with 9 bases left in between. Germline V gene sequence: CDR1 MNHEY, CDR2 SMNVEV (reference sequence). The CDR3 is 15 residues long. CDR3 nucleotides: TGTGCCAGCAGTTTGCGGGGAGTTGGGGCCAACGTCCTGACTTTC. Translated: CASSLRGVGANVLTF.

This chain joins TRBV29-1 and TRBJ2-3; D uncertain. This CDR3 region has 12 residues. Trimming took 0 bases from V and 5 from J, leaving 6 bases between them. CDR1 is SQVTM and CDR2 is ANQGSEA in the germline V gene. The CDR3 is CSVEDSGDTQYF. DNA of the CDR3: TGCAGCGTTGAAGATTCGGGAGATACGCAGTATTTT.